This paragraph reports one T cell receptor beta chain. Its antigen is still unknown. The CDR3 runs 14 residues. From germline, CDR1 is SGHAT and CDR2 FQNNGV. These data originate in a study of cytomegalovirus exposure and HLA in healthy donors. Whole-study context: Of the donors genotyped, approximately 400 in all, around 76% fell in the Caucasian-associated ancestry cluster. Study-level results: Most of the TCR beta V segments (in an earlier analysis) were productive either about 87% or about 30% of the time.

It was with 60 Vbeta and 13 Jbeta primers that the PCR ran. Assay: immunoSEQ multiplex PCR; the TCRdb copy retains only in-frame clones and omits some. This sample's table has fewer than 150,000 clones. The sample comprised PBMCs. This chain links TRBV11-2 with TRBJ2-5; 9 bases are a match to TRBD1. The J call may be faulty, since TRBJ2-7 better matches the DNA end. This TCR was recovered from a man aged 35 to 55 in good health and CMV-seronegative. CDR3 loop: CASSLDRGYYEQYF. The CDR3 region has the DNA TGTGCCAGCAGCCTGGACAGGGGTTACTACGAGCAGTACTTC.